A single sample is the source of the 23 T cell receptor beta chains below, sequenced in a study of T cells expressing NK-cell markers. After re-calling the 5' RACE reads, TCRdb lists one entry per CDR3 protein, DNA absent. The sample spans around 380,000 distinct CDR3 sequences; the ten largest clones claim about 10%. The specimen was blood T cells: a sorted CD56 or NKG2C T cell subset, CD4+ or CD8+ T cells, or bulk PBMC T cells (not recorded which). The receptors were sampled from a woman between 45 and 65 years old in good health.

V usage is TRBV10-3 and J usage is TRBJ1-2; TCRdb returns TRBD1, unconfirmable since there is no DNA. Germline loops: CDR1 ENHRY, CDR2 SYGVKD. This CDR3 has 16 amino acids. CDR3 protein: CAISESRDWGENGYTF.

The chain has TRBV7-6 and TRBJ2-1; TCRdb reports TRBD1, a call that lacks DNA to check it against. Germline loops: CDR1 SGHVS, CDR2 FNYEAQ. The length of the CDR3 is 16 residues. This chain's CDR3 is CASSSDRGPTYNEQFF.

This chain uses TRBV24-1 with TRBJ2-5; TCRdb designates TRBD2, a call that cannot be tested without DNA. This CDR3 region has 15 residues. CDR1 and CDR2 from the germline V gene are KGHDR and SFDVKD. Here the CDR3 reads CATSDQLAGEETQYF.

This sequence joins TRBV10-2 and TRBJ1-2; TCRdb picks TRBD1, but there is no DNA to check that call. The CDR3 loop spans 13 amino acids. The V gene's germline CDR1 is WSHSY and CDR2 SAAADI. The CDR3 sequence: CASRGTRAQGYTF.

The rearrangement joins TRBV6-2 or TRBV6-3 to TRBJ2-3; as DNA is missing, the TRBD2 call by TCRdb cannot be tested. CDR1 MNHEY and CDR2 SVGEGT come from the germline V gene. The CDR3 is 12 residues long. This CDR3 is CASSWETETQYF.

The chain combines TRBV10-3 with TRBJ1-2. Germline loops: CDR1 ENHRY, CDR2 SYGVKD. The CDR3 length is 11 residues. The CDR3 sequence is CAISGNYGYTF.

The rearrangement links TRBV6-5 to TRBJ1-1; TCRdb indicates TRBD1, and absent DNA this call remains unverified. The length of the CDR3 is 15 residues. Germline V CDR1 and CDR2: MNHEY, SVGAGI. CDR3 amino acids: CASSYSDRVWTEAFF.

V and J are TRBV2 and TRBJ2-4; the D call from TCRdb, TRBD1, cannot be confirmed without DNA. Germline CDR1 SNHLY, CDR2 FYNNEI. The CDR3 extends over 16 amino acids. The CDR3 is CASSVHRGLAKNIQYF.

The J gene is TRBJ1-1, the V gene TRBV4-2; there is no DNA to check the TCRdb D call of TRBD1. Germline CDR1 is LGHNA and CDR2 is YNFKEQ. This CDR3 is built from 15 residues. CDR3 sequence reads: CASRERTGGGTEAFF.

The chain links TRBV11-3 to TRBJ1-2; the TCRdb call, TRBD1, lacks DNA for checking. CDR3 length: 15 amino acids. CDR1 SGHNT and CDR2 YENEEA come from the germline V gene. CDR3 residues: CASSSSRDSLYGYTF. Variable domain in full (rest from reference TRBV11-3 and TRBJ1-2): EAGVVQSPRYKIIEKKQPVAFWCNPISGHNTLYWYLQNLGQGPELLIRYENEEAVDDSQLPKDRFSAERLKGVDSTLKIQPAELGDSAVYLCASSSSRDSLYGYTFGSGTRLTVV.

The chain joins TRBV9 to TRBJ2-3. Germline CDR1 reads SGDLS; CDR2 reads YYNGEE. The CDR3 is 14 residues long. The CDR3 sequence is CASSVNRYTDTQYF.

The chain couples TRBV9 to TRBJ2-1; TCRdb designates TRBD2, a call that cannot be tested without DNA. In germline, CDR1 is SGDLS, CDR2 YYNGEE. This CDR3 has 15 amino acids. The CDR3 protein is CASSPIAGRYNEQFF.

This chain links TRBV29-1 with TRBJ2-5; TCRdb's assignment of TRBD2 cannot be checked, as there is no DNA. The germline gives CDR1 SQVTM, CDR2 ANQGSEA. CDR3 size: 14 residues. CDR3 amino acids: CSVRLAGEGETQYF.

The chain is built from TRBV12-3 or TRBV12-4 and TRBJ1-1; checking the TCRdb D call of TRBD1 is not possible without DNA. This CDR3 is 17 amino acids long. CDR3 amino acids: CASSYRSLQSMNTEAFF.

J is TRBJ2-7 and V is TRBV11-2; TCRdb names TRBD2, which stays unverified in the absence of DNA. The CDR3 has 13 amino acids. Looked up from germline, CDR1 is SGHAT and CDR2 is FQNNGV. CDR3 residues: CASNNVAGHEQYF.

The V gene is TRBV7-9, the J gene TRBJ2-7; absent DNA, TCRdb's TRBD1 call cannot be checked. The CDR3 sequence is 15 residues long. The germline V gene has CDR1 SEHNR and CDR2 FQNEAQ (reference sequence). The CDR3 loop reads CASSSRGGEGYEQYF.

The J gene is TRBJ1-5, the V gene TRBV2; TCRdb's assignment of TRBD1 cannot be checked, as there is no DNA. This CDR3 contains 11 residues. CDR1 SNHLY and CDR2 FYNNEI come from the germline V gene. This CDR3 is CATGGSQPQHF.

This chain links TRBV5-1 with TRBJ2-3; the TRBD1 assignment by TCRdb is unverifiable without DNA. The CDR3 is 13 amino acids. In germline, CDR1 is SGHRS, CDR2 YFSETQ. CDR3 protein: CASSLGQGYTQYF.

The rearrangement joins TRBV20-1 to TRBJ2-2; TCRdb proposes TRBD2, but this gene call is untestable without DNA. Germline V gene data show CDR1 as DFQATT and CDR2 as SNEGSKA (reference sequence). This CDR3 contains 13 residues. The CDR3 is CSARVGGAGELFF.

The rearrangement links TRBV5-1 to TRBJ2-3; TCRdb selects TRBD1, and the lack of DNA leaves this call unchecked. The CDR3 is made up of 15 amino acids. Germline assignment: CDR1 SGHRS and CDR2 YFSETQ. The CDR3 reads CASSSRDPQLDTQYF.

This chain connects TRBV10-3 to TRBJ2-7; TCRdb reports TRBD2, a call that lacks DNA to check it against. The CDR3 extends over 13 amino acids. Germline assignment: CDR1 ENHRY and CDR2 SYGVKD. This CDR3 reads CAITGTSISEQYF.

The chain recombines TRBV19 with TRBJ2-7; the TCRdb call, TRBD1, lacks DNA for checking. This CDR3 has 12 residues. Germline V CDR1 and CDR2: LNHDA, SQIVND (reference sequence). This chain's CDR3 is CASSDVPYEQYF.

This chain links TRBV2 with TRBJ2-5; TCRdb reports TRBD1, a call that lacks DNA to check it against. CDR3 length: 15 residues. The germline V gene encodes CDR1 SNHLY and CDR2 FYNNEI. The CDR3 spells CASSETVGRQETQYF.